These 32 T cell receptor beta chains were sequenced from one sample in a study of T cell repertoires in cytomegalovirus infection. TCRdb itself ran the reads through MiXCR, one entry per CDR3 protein. The table has roughly 230,000 distinct CDR3 sequences, more than 9% seen once; the top ten hold about 1.5%. Sequenced sample: PBMCs. The receptor source for this set is a human donor in good health (CMV status not recorded). Some clones in this sample may be carry-over from other donors' samples.

The rearrangement joins TRBV12-3 or TRBV12-4 to TRBJ1-2; no clear D gene. Trimming left V 5 bases short and J 7 bases short, with 11 bases between. The length of the CDR3 is 12 residues. The CDR3, as DNA: TGTGCCAGCAGTCTGACAAGCGGTGGCTACACCTTC. Amino acids: CASSLTSGGYTF.

In its sample, this clonotype was seen a few times. The chain employs TRBV18 and TRBJ2-7; 8 bases fit TRBD2. The V segment lost 8 bases and the J segment 4 bases; nucleotides outside the gene matches: 10. Germline V gives CDR1 KGHSH, CDR2 LQKENI. The CDR3 extends over 14 amino acids. The CDR3 sequence is CASARGALSYEQYF. The DNA for the CDR3 is TGTGCCAGCGCGCGGGGGGCTCTTAGTTACGAGCAGTACTTC.

This clonotype was seen a few times. This chain uses TRBV9 with TRBJ1-1; 11 bases align to TRBD1. The germline gives CDR1 SGDLS, CDR2 YYNGEE. Trimming took 0 bases from V and 0 from J; bases not matched to a gene: 4. The CDR3 is made up of 17 amino acids. The CDR3 bases are TGTGCCAGCAGCGTAGGGACAGGGGGCCCGATGAACACTGAAGCTTTCTTT. Residues: CASSVGTGGPMNTEAFF. Using reference TRBV9 and TRBJ1-1 for the parts outside the CDR3, the full variable domain is DSGVTQTPKHLITATGQRVTLRCSPRSGDLSVYWYQQSLDQGLQFLIQYYNGEERAKGNILERFSAQQFPDLHSELNLSSLELGDSALYFCASSVGTGGPMNTEAFFGQGTRLTVV.

In this sample, this clonotype turned up many times. The J gene is TRBJ2-7, the V gene TRBV12-5; 14 bases map to TRBD2. From germline, CDR1 is LGHNT and CDR2 FRNRAP. The CDR3 consists of 14 residues. J was trimmed by 5 bases and V by 5 bases; bases with no gene match: 2. The CDR3 DNA follows: TGTGCTAGTGGTCCGGGACTAGCGGGAGACGAGCAGTACTTC. Its protein product is CASGPGLAGDEQYF.

This clonotype has a count of ten or more. The rearrangement joins TRBV10-3 to TRBJ1-5; D possibly corresponds to TRBD1 (5 bases). The germline gives CDR1 ENHRY, CDR2 SYGVKD. CDR3 size: 13 residues. V gave up 5 bases and J gave up 7 bases, with 12 bases separating them. CDR3 loop: CAISTSTGQPQHF. The CDR3 DNA is TGTGCCATCAGTACATCAACAGGACAGCCCCAGCATTTT.

This clonotype was recorded at least ten times. CDR3 residues: CASSQAQGRNQPQHF. In nucleotides, the CDR3 is TGCGCCAGCAGCCAAGCACAGGGTCGCAATCAGCCCCAGCATTTT. This chain links TRBV4-3 with TRBJ1-5; the D gene is possibly TRBD1 (6 bases). The V end was cut by 1 base, the J end by 2 bases, with 9 bases between. The CDR3 extends over 15 amino acids. CDR1 is LGHNA and CDR2 is YSLEER in the germline V gene.

This clonotype was recorded many times. The chain recombines TRBV7-2 with TRBJ1-2; D is possibly TRBD1 (5 bases). Per the germline V gene, CDR1 is SGHTA and CDR2 is FQGNSA. The CDR3 contains 13 residues. The V end was cut by 5 bases, the J end by 4 bases, with 11 bases between. The CDR3 nucleotides read TGTGCCAGCAGCCTAAGACAGTCCTATGGCTACACCTTC. It is translated as CASSLRQSYGYTF.

This clonotype was seen at least ten times. This rearrangement joins TRBV12-3 or TRBV12-4 to TRBJ2-5; possible D gene TRBD2, 5 bases. The CDR3 has 13 residues. Trimming pared 5 bases from V and 5 bases from J, leaving 12 bases between. CDR3 loop: CASSPRLRETQYF. The CDR3 nucleotides read TGTGCCAGCAGTCCGAGACTAAGGGAGACCCAGTACTTC.

This clonotype appeared a few times. The chain recombines TRBV7-9 with TRBJ1-4; maybe TRBD1 (5 bases). V lost 5 bases and J lost 8, with 15 bases in between. The CDR3 runs to 14 residues. CDR1 is SEHNR, CDR2 FQNEAQ, per germline (reference sequence). CDR3: CASSPPRGEEKLFF. The CDR3 DNA reads TGTGCCAGCAGCCCCCCGAGGGGTGAGGAAAAACTGTTTTTT.

This clonotype was recorded a few times. In DNA form, the CDR3 reads TGTGCCAGCACCGAAAACGGGGTTAATAGCAATCAGCCCCAGCATTTT. Protein: CASTENGVNSNQPQHF. The V gene is TRBV14, the J gene TRBJ1-5; unclear D gene. Germline values: CDR1 SGHDN, CDR2 FVKESK. V gave up 7 bases and J gave up 0 bases, with 16 bases separating them. The CDR3 length is 16 residues.

At least ten counts were recorded for this clonotype. This chain links TRBV7-2 with TRBJ2-7; the D is unclear. Germline values: CDR1 SGHTA, CDR2 FQGNSA. The CDR3 is made up of 16 amino acids. Trimming took 5 bases from V and 1 from J, leaving 18 bases between them. The CDR3 DNA sequence: TGTGCCAGCAGCCACTGGTCGGCGGATTATTCCTACGAGCAGTACTTC. This gives the protein CASSHWSADYSYEQYF.

This clonotype appeared many times. The chain is built from TRBV29-1 and TRBJ2-7; 10 bases match TRBD1. This CDR3 comprises 15 residues. V lost 6 bases and J lost 0; bases outside the gene matches: 8. Per germline, CDR1 SQVTM and CDR2 ANQGSEA. CDR3 nucleotide sequence: TGCAGCGTCTCTCCGACAGGGGGCCTCTCCTACGAGCAGTACTTC. Protein sequence: CSVSPTGGLSYEQYF.

This clonotype was detected only once. V gene TRBV2 combines with J gene TRBJ2-7, with 7 bases matching TRBD1. Germline CDR1 and CDR2: SNHLY and FYNNEI. The CDR3 runs to 14 residues. V dropped 6 bases and J dropped 0; count of bases not matched to a gene: 5. CDR3 nucleotide sequence: TGTGCCAGCAGAATGACAGGGAGCTCCTACGAGCAGTACTTC. Translation gives CASRMTGSSYEQYF. Full variable domain (rest looked up from reference TRBV2 and TRBJ2-7): EPEVTQTPSHQVTQMGQEVILRCVPISNHLYFYWYRQILGQKVEFLVSFYNNEISEKSEIFDDQFSVERPDGSNFTLKIRSTKLEDSAMYFCASRMTGSSYEQYFGPGTRLTVT.

This clonotype was detected many times. For the CDR3, the DNA is TGTGCCAGCAGCTTCTACCTCACAGATACGCAGTATTTT. It specifies CASSFYLTDTQYF. This chain connects TRBV7-3 to TRBJ2-3; no firm D call. CDR1 is SGHTA and CDR2 is FQGTGA in the germline V gene. This CDR3 comprises 13 residues. Trimming took 3 bases from V and 2 from J, leaving 6 bases between them.

The sample holds many counts of this clonotype. The V call is TRBV25-1, the J call TRBJ1-4, with no clear D. Trimming left V 4 bases short and J 0 bases short, with 6 bases between. Germline assignment: CDR1 MGHDK and CDR2 SYGVNS. This CDR3 is 14 amino acids long. The CDR3 coding sequence is TGTGCCAGCAGTGCCTACGCAACTAATGAAAAACTGTTTTTT. It is translated as CASSAYATNEKLFF. The entire variable domain, with the rest obtained from reference TRBV25-1 and TRBJ1-4, is as follows: EADIYQTPRYLVIGTGKKITLECSQTMGHDKMYWYQQDPGMELHLIHYSYGVNSTEKGDLSSESTVSRIRTEHFPLTLESARPSHTSQYLCASSAYATNEKLFFGSGTQLSVL.

The table lists this clonotype with a few counts. V gene TRBV29-1 combines with J gene TRBJ1-1; D is unclear. Per the germline V gene, CDR1 is SQVTM and CDR2 is ANQGSEA. The CDR3 runs to 13 residues. V shed 6 bases and J shed 0 bases, with 11 bases lying between them. In DNA form, the CDR3 reads TGCAGCGTCAAGGAGGGCTTGAACACTGAAGCTTTCTTT. Protein sequence: CSVKEGLNTEAFF.

The V call is TRBV3-1, the J call TRBJ1-1; 11 bases align to TRBD1. After removal of 11 bases from V and 1 base from J, the junction contained 9 bases not matched to a gene. The CDR3 consists of 15 residues. Germline CDR1 is LGHDT and CDR2 is YNNKEL (reference sequence). The CDR3: CAVGQGAPRNTEAFF. Written as DNA, the CDR3 is TGTGCCGTCGGACAGGGGGCCCCCCGGAACACTGAAGCTTTCTTT.

This clonotype was seen many times. J is TRBJ1-5 and V is TRBV7-2; D gene uncertain. The V end lost 1 base, the J end lost 0 bases, and 7 bases lay between the germline ends. The CDR3 contains 15 residues. Germline V gene sequence: CDR1 SGHTA, CDR2 FQGNSA. Written as DNA, the CDR3 is TGTGCCAGCAGCTTAGTCGTGGATAGCAATCAGCCCCAGCATTTT. This codes for CASSLVVDSNQPQHF.

This chain joins TRBV10-2 and TRBJ1-1; tentatively, D is TRBD1 (5 bases). The CDR3 has 12 amino acids. V gave up 3 bases and J gave up 4 bases, with 6 bases separating them. Germline assignment: CDR1 WSHSY and CDR2 SAAADI. The CDR3 DNA reads as TGCGCCAGCAGTGAAGGGGTCACTGAAGCTTTCTTT. Protein product: CASSEGVTEAFF.

This clonotype was observed a few times. The V gene is TRBV14, the J gene TRBJ2-7; weak D call: TRBD2 (5 bases). Deletions cut 0 bases from V and 5 bases from J, with 20 bases between. The CDR3 runs to 17 residues. Per the germline V gene, CDR1 is SGHDN and CDR2 is FVKESK. Written as DNA, the CDR3 is TGTGCCAGCAGCCAAGATGGACTCCGGGCCCCCCAGGACGAGCAGTACTTC. As protein: CASSQDGLRAPQDEQYF.

This clonotype was recorded at least ten times. The gene calls are TRBV7-6 and TRBJ2-2; 7 nucleotides match TRBD1. After removal of 4 bases from V and 0 bases from J, the junction contained 5 bases not matched to a gene. CDR1 and CDR2 from the germline V gene are SGHVS and FNYEAQ. The CDR3 consists of 16 residues. CDR3 in amino acids: CASSSGQDTNTGELFF. The CDR3 DNA is TGTGCCAGCAGCTCCGGACAGGACACGAACACCGGGGAGCTGTTTTTT.

The rearrangement uses TRBV11-2 and TRBJ2-1, with 8 bases that match TRBD1. V was clipped by 5 bases and J by 6 bases; unmatched bases: 9. The germline CDR1 and CDR2 sequences are SGHAT and FQNNGV. The CDR3 loop spans 15 amino acids. The CDR3 nucleotides are TGTGCCAGCAGCATGACAGGGGAGGCTTCCAATGAGCAGTTCTTC. Translated, it gives CASSMTGEASNEQFF. Supplemented by reference TRBV11-2 and TRBJ2-1, the full variable domain reads EAGVAQSPRYKIIEKRQSVAFWCNPISGHATLYWYQQILGQGPKLLIQFQNNGVVDDSQLPKDRFSAERLKGVDSTLKIQPAKLEDSAVYLCASSMTGEASNEQFFGPGTRLTVL.

This clonotype showed up just a few times. This chain uses TRBV5-1 with TRBJ2-5; D gene unclear. V was cut by 0 bases and J by 1 base, with 10 bases left in between. CDR3 length: 15 amino acids. Germline CDR1 is SGHRS and CDR2 is YFSETQ. The CDR3 bases are TGCGCCAGCAGCTTGGCCCCCAGACCCCAAGAGACCCAGTACTTC. Its protein product is CASSLAPRPQETQYF.

This clonotype was seen repeatedly, ten times or more. The gene calls are TRBV7-2 and TRBJ2-7, with 9 bases aligning to TRBD2. Germline CDR1 SGHTA, CDR2 FQGNSA. The trim removed 3 bases at V and 1 base at J, leaving 13 bases unmatched. CDR3 length: 18 amino acids. The CDR3 sequence: CASSFHLYSGSLSYEQYF. For the CDR3, the DNA is TGTGCCAGCAGCTTTCACCTCTATAGCGGGAGTCTTTCCTACGAGCAGTACTTC.

This clonotype came up a few times. J is TRBJ2-2 and V is TRBV19, with 9 bases that match TRBD2. The CDR3 has 16 residues. V lost 2 bases, J lost 7 bases, and 8 bases stayed unmatched. CDR1 and CDR2 from the germline V gene are LNHDA and SQIVND (reference sequence). CDR3 region: CASSIQASGNGGELFF. The CDR3 nucleotides read TGTGCCAGTAGTATACAGGCTAGCGGGAATGGCGGGGAGCTGTTTTTT. The full variable domain, with the rest looked up from reference TRBV19 and TRBJ2-2, is DGGITQSPKYLFRKEGQNVTLSCEQNLNHDAMYWYRQDPGQGLRLIYYSQIVNDFQKGDIAEGYSVSREKKESFPLTVTSAQKNPTAFYLCASSIQASGNGGELFFGEGSRLTVL.

The chain recombines TRBV4-3 with TRBJ1-6; D may be TRBD1 (5 bases). Trimming pared 0 bases from V and 5 bases from J, leaving 8 bases between. The CDR3 runs to 15 residues. In germline, CDR1 is LGHNA, CDR2 YSLEER. The CDR3 here is CASSQEVGHNSPLHF. The CDR3 DNA reads TGCGCCAGCAGCCAAGAGGTGGGACATAATTCACCCCTCCACTTT.

The CDR3 sequence: CASSLGTLGYEQYF. The CDR3 coding sequence is TGTGCCAGCAGTTTGGGGACGTTAGGCTACGAGCAGTACTTC. V usage is TRBV28 and J usage is TRBJ2-7; either TRBD1 or TRBD2 may fit D (5 bases each). The CDR3 length is 14 residues. From germline, CDR1 is MDHEN and CDR2 SYDVKM. V lost 3 bases and J lost 3, with 12 bases in between.

This clonotype came up a few times. V usage is TRBV7-2 and J usage is TRBJ2-1; TRBD1 might be the D (6 bases). The length of the CDR3 is 15 residues. Germline-derived CDR1 and CDR2 are SGHTA and FQGNSA. The V end lost 5 bases, the J end lost 7 bases, and 18 bases lay between the germline ends. The DNA for the CDR3 is TGTGCCAGCAGCAAAAGGGCAGGGGAGCGGAATGAGCAGTTCTTC. Translation gives CASSKRAGERNEQFF.

This clonotype occurred many times. This chain connects TRBV28 to TRBJ1-1; the D gene is possibly TRBD1 (5 bases). CDR3 size: 14 residues. Between the trimmed V and J ends, which lost 6 bases and 4 bases, there was a span of 15 bases. Germline V gene data show CDR1 as MDHEN and CDR2 as SYDVKM. The CDR3 reads CASSIGQGVTEAFF. In nucleotides, the CDR3 is TGTGCCAGCAGCATCGGGCAGGGAGTCACTGAAGCTTTCTTT.

This clonotype has more than one count but fewer than ten. The rearrangement uses TRBV6-5 and TRBJ2-3, with D maybe TRBD2 (5 bases). This CDR3 spans 15 amino acids. Germline values: CDR1 MNHEY, CDR2 SVGAGI. V was trimmed by 4 bases and J by 5 bases, leaving 16 bases between them. CDR3 loop: CASSLSSSLGDTQYF. The CDR3 nucleotides read TGTGCCAGCAGTTTATCTAGCTCCCTGGGAGATACGCAGTATTTT.

This clonotype was recorded many times. The V and J genes are TRBV2 and TRBJ1-5; D call uncertain. V was clipped by 1 base and J by 7 bases, with 11 bases between them. This CDR3 spans 14 amino acids. Germline lookup yields CDR1 SNHLY and CDR2 FYNNEI. The CDR3 coding sequence is TGTGCCAGCAGTGAAGACCCTCAGAGGCAGCCCCAGCATTTT. Its protein is CASSEDPQRQPQHF. The full variable domain, rest sourced from reference TRBV2 and TRBJ1-5, is EPEVTQTPSHQVTQMGQEVILRCVPISNHLYFYWYRQILGQKVEFLVSFYNNEISEKSEIFDDQFSVERPDGSNFTLKIRSTKLEDSAMYFCASSEDPQRQPQHFGDGTRLSIL.

At least ten counts were recorded for this clonotype. J is TRBJ1-4 and V is TRBV11-2; 10 bases match TRBD1. CDR1 is SGHAT, CDR2 FQNNGV, per germline. CDR3 length: 15 residues. V lost 5 bases and J lost 9; bases outside the gene matches: 9. Written as DNA, the CDR3 is TGTGCCAGCAGCCAATGGACAGGGGGAGATCAAAAACTGTTTTTT. Its protein product is CASSQWTGGDQKLFF.